A single sample is the source of the 28 T cell receptor beta chains below, sequenced in a study of response to subunit inactivated influenza vaccine. TCRdb re-called the RT-PCR reads through MiXCR, storing one row per CDR3 protein. The top ten hold 7.5% to 9% of the sample, which has 650,000 or so distinct CDR3 sequences, less than 15% seen once. Sample: PBMCs from blood, taken 14 days before vaccination. The receptor source for this set is a man aged 50 to 60 who received an inactivated influenza vaccine.

This clonotype has ten or more counts. A junction end diverges from the germline sequence, so it may reflect a read error. The chain joins TRBV7-2 to TRBJ1-3; tentatively, D is TRBD1 (5 bases). The CDR3 extends over 14 amino acids. Germline loops: CDR1 SGHTA, CDR2 FQGNSA. Written as DNA, the CDR3 is TGTGCCAGCAGCTTACAGGGTGACGGAAGCACCATATATTTT. Residues: CASSLQGDGSTIYF. The variable domain in full, completed from reference TRBV7-2 and TRBJ1-3, reads GAGVSQSPSNKVTEKGKDVELRCDPISGHTALYWYRQSLGQGLEFLIYFQGNSAPDKSGLPSDRFSAERTGGSVSTLTIQRTQQEDSAVYLCASSLQGDGSTIYFGEGSWLTVV.

This clonotype was counted between two and nine times. The V and J genes are TRBV29-1 and TRBJ2-7; D not certain. Deletions cut 4 bases from V and 1 base from J, with 17 bases between. Germline assignment: CDR1 SQVTM and CDR2 ANQGSEA. The CDR3 is 15 amino acids. CDR3 sequence: CSVAMRQPLSYEQYF. Here the CDR3 DNA reads TGCAGCGTTGCTATGCGTCAACCCCTATCCTACGAGCAGTACTTC.

There are a few counts of this clonotype. This rearrangement joins TRBV4-2 to TRBJ2-7; 8 nucleotides align to TRBD2. V was pared by 4 bases and J by 1 base, with 9 bases of the junction left unmatched. CDR1 is LGHNA, CDR2 YNFKEQ, per germline. The CDR3 is made up of 16 amino acids. CDR3 sequence: CASSRESSGQSYEQYF. The CDR3 region has the DNA TGTGCCAGCAGCCGGGAATCTAGCGGGCAGTCCTACGAGCAGTACTTC.

The chain employs TRBV4-2 and TRBJ2-4; the D is unclear. Trimming left V 1 base short and J 0 bases short, with 13 bases between. CDR1 and CDR2 from the germline V gene are LGHNA and YNFKEQ. The CDR3 totals 17 residues. The CDR3 loop reads CASSQVTRTLAKNIQYF. CDR3 DNA: TGTGCCAGCAGCCAAGTCACCAGGACCCTAGCCAAAAACATTCAGTACTTC.

This clonotype has a handful of counts. The rearrangement uses TRBV6-1 and TRBJ2-1; 9 bases map to TRBD1. The CDR3 loop spans 17 amino acids. V lost 6 bases to trimming and J lost 4 bases; unmatched junction nucleotides: 13. Germline V CDR1 and CDR2: MNHNS, SASEGT. In nucleotides, the CDR3 is TGTGCCAGCAGCAATTATGCCGGGACAGGGAGATACAATGAGCAGTTCTTC. Protein sequence: CASSNYAGTGRYNEQFF.

Only one count was recorded for this clonotype. J is TRBJ2-2 and V is TRBV18; 12 bases match TRBD2. This CDR3 is built from 19 residues. V lost 2 bases to trimming and J lost 4 bases; unmatched junction nucleotides: 11. The V gene's germline CDR1 is KGHSH and CDR2 LQKENI. The CDR3 is CASSPAGLAGGSGTGELFF. The DNA for the CDR3 is TGTGCCAGCTCACCAGCGGGACTAGCGGGCGGAAGCGGCACCGGGGAGCTGTTTTTT.

The chain uses TRBV4-3 and TRBJ2-2; D may match TRBD1 or TRBD2 (5 bases each). The CDR3 is 19 amino acids. Trimming removed 0 bases from V and 0 bases from J, with 17 bases in between. The germline CDR1 and CDR2 sequences are LGHNA and YSLEER. CDR3 loop: CASSQEFIGGAANTGELFF. For the CDR3, the DNA is TGCGCCAGCAGCCAAGAGTTTATTGGGGGAGCCGCGAACACCGGGGAGCTGTTTTTT.

There are many counts of this clonotype. This rearrangement joins TRBV12-3 or TRBV12-4 to TRBJ2-2, with no clear D. With 6 bases removed from V and 4 bases from J, the gap between germline ends came to 9 bases. The CDR3 totals 13 residues. The CDR3 loop is CASSRGFTGELFF. The DNA of the CDR3 is TGTGCCAGCAGCCGCGGTTTCACCGGGGAGCTGTTTTTT.

This clonotype showed up just a few times. The genes are TRBV25-1 and TRBJ2-1; TRBD1 matches at 8 bases. Looked up from germline, CDR1 is MGHDK and CDR2 is SYGVNS. The CDR3 loop spans 14 amino acids. V was pared by 7 bases and J by 1 base, with 3 bases of the junction left unmatched. CDR3 sequence: CASTTGGSYNEQFF. CDR3 nucleotides: TGTGCCAGCACCACAGGGGGTTCCTACAATGAGCAGTTCTTC.

There are many counts of this clonotype. This rearrangement joins TRBV6-5 to TRBJ2-6, with TRBD1 matching 8 bases. V lost 0 bases and J lost 4; bases outside the gene matches: 11. CDR3 length: 19 residues. Germline CDR1 is MNHEY and CDR2 is SVGAGI. CDR3 in amino acids: CASSYSFRQGITGANVLTF. In nucleotides, the CDR3 is TGTGCCAGCAGTTACTCGTTCAGACAGGGGATTACGGGGGCCAACGTCCTGACTTTC.

This clonotype turned up a few times. The chain carries TRBV7-2 and TRBJ2-1; D is unclear. Germline CDR1 SGHTA, CDR2 FQGNSA. V was clipped by 5 bases and J by 5 bases, with 16 bases between them. CDR3 length: 15 residues. CDR3 amino acids: CASSPPNGQNNEQFF. Here the CDR3 DNA reads TGTGCCAGCAGCCCCCCCAACGGGCAGAACAATGAGCAGTTCTTC.

The table lists this clonotype with many counts. The chain combines TRBV11-2 with TRBJ2-2; D may be TRBD1 (5 bases). Germline V gene sequence: CDR1 SGHAT, CDR2 FQNNGV. The CDR3 sequence is 15 residues long. With 5 bases removed from V and 1 base from J, the gap between germline ends came to 11 bases. The CDR3 loop reads CASSLRQQNTGELFF. The CDR3 DNA is TGTGCCAGCAGCCTCAGACAGCAGAACACCGGGGAGCTGTTTTTT.

The CDR3: CASSLRAGGTGELFF. CDR3 bases: TGTGCCAGCAGTTTACGGGCAGGAGGGACCGGGGAGCTGTTTTTT. The gene calls are TRBV28 and TRBJ2-2; D might be TRBD2 (6 bases). Trimming took off 2 bases at V and 5 bases at J, with 12 bases between the two ends. This CDR3 is built from 15 residues. CDR1 is MDHEN and CDR2 is SYDVKM in the germline V gene.

This clonotype was counted only a few times. The chain employs TRBV13 and TRBJ2-7; TRBD1 matches 7 bases. The CDR3 is 14 residues long. Germline-derived CDR1 and CDR2 are PRHDT and FYEKMQ (reference sequence). V lost 5 bases, J lost 2 bases, and 6 bases stayed unmatched. Here the CDR3 reads CASSGGQPTYEQYF. The CDR3 DNA reads TGTGCCAGCAGCGGGGGACAGCCTACCTACGAGCAGTACTTC.

This clonotype was recorded a few times. V is TRBV9 and J is TRBJ2-7; the D call may be TRBD1 or TRBD2 (5 bases each). Trimming took off 3 bases at V and 4 bases at J, with 14 bases between the two ends. The CDR3 length is 14 residues. Germline-derived CDR1 and CDR2 are SGDLS and YYNGEE. Written as DNA, the CDR3 is TGTGCCAGCAGCGGAGGGACCAATCCTTACGAGCAGTACTTC. Amino acid sequence: CASSGGTNPYEQYF.

The chain uses TRBV4-1 and TRBJ2-5; 7 nucleotides match TRBD1. CDR1 is MGHRA and CDR2 is YSYEKL in the germline V gene. The CDR3 has 16 amino acids. With V trimmed by 0 bases and J by 1 base, 5 bases remained unmatched. Here the CDR3 DNA reads TGCGCCAGCAGCCAAGAACAGGGGTCTCCCCAAGAGACCCAGTACTTC. It is translated as CASSQEQGSPQETQYF.

The rearrangement joins TRBV7-2 to TRBJ2-7; 8 bases are a match to TRBD1. The V segment lost 2 bases and the J segment 2 bases; nucleotides outside the gene matches: 2. This CDR3 has 14 residues. Germline V gene sequence: CDR1 SGHTA, CDR2 FQGNSA. The DNA of the CDR3 is TGTGCCAGCAGCTTAATGGACAGGGCCTACGAGCAGTACTTC. It encodes CASSLMDRAYEQYF.

There are many counts of this clonotype. The chain employs TRBV29-1 and TRBJ2-5; a weak D match, TRBD1 (5 bases). This CDR3 contains 15 residues. V lost 4 bases to trimming and J lost 1 base, with 16 bases between them. Germline lookup yields CDR1 SQVTM and CDR2 ANQGSEA. This CDR3 is CSVGGQGPSQETQYF. For the CDR3, the DNA is TGCAGCGTTGGAGGCCAGGGCCCAAGCCAAGAGACCCAGTACTTC. Drawing the rest from reference TRBV29-1 and TRBJ2-5, the complete variable domain is SAVISQKPSRDICQRGTSLTIQCQVDSQVTMMFWYRQQPGQSLTLIATANQGSEATYESGFVIDKFPISRPNLTFSTLTVSNMSPEDSSIYLCSVGGQGPSQETQYFGPGTRLLVL.

The V and J genes are TRBV28 and TRBJ2-7, with D tentatively TRBD1 (5 bases). Germline V gives CDR1 MDHEN, CDR2 SYDVKM. The CDR3 is 15 residues long. V dropped 2 bases and J dropped 3 bases, with 14 bases sitting between them. In nucleotides, the CDR3 is TGTGCCAGCAGTTTAATGACCAGGGCCGACTACGAGCAGTACTTC. Translation: CASSLMTRADYEQYF.

The chain combines TRBV30 with TRBJ1-1; TRBD1 might be the D (6 bases). The germline V gene has CDR1 GTSNPN and CDR2 SVGIG (reference sequence). The CDR3 extends over 13 amino acids. Trimming took 2 bases from V and 6 from J, leaving 13 bases between them. The CDR3 DNA sequence: TGTGCCTGGAGTTACAGGGAGGGGGCTGAAGCTTTCTTT. Residues: CAWSYREGAEAFF.

This chain joins TRBV4-1 and TRBJ2-1, with D maybe TRBD1 (6 bases). The CDR3 has 17 amino acids. Germline V lookup: CDR1 MGHRA, CDR2 YSYEKL. V lost 0 bases, J lost 0 bases, and 12 bases lay in between. CDR3 region: CASSQERAGASYNEQFF. CDR3 nucleotide sequence: TGCGCCAGCAGCCAAGAGCGAGCAGGGGCCTCCTACAATGAGCAGTTCTTC.

This clonotype came up many times. V is TRBV5-1 and J is TRBJ2-1; TRBD1 matches at 9 bases. The CDR3 totals 15 residues. Germline CDR1 SGHRS, CDR2 YFSETQ. V trimming: 2 bases; J trimming: 5 bases; junction bases outside the gene matches: 5. CDR3 nucleotide sequence: TGCGCCAGCAGCTTAAGGGGACAGGGACACAATGAGCAGTTCTTC. Encoded protein: CASSLRGQGHNEQFF.

This clonotype showed up just a few times. The V and J genes are TRBV10-3 and TRBJ2-3; D not certain. This CDR3 has 12 amino acids. Germline V gene data show CDR1 as ENHRY and CDR2 as SYGVKD. The V end lost 2 bases, the J end lost 8 bases, and 8 bases lay between the germline ends. The CDR3 DNA is TGTGCCATCAGTGAGGGCCCAGGTACGCAGTATTTT. It encodes CAISEGPGTQYF.

This clonotype turned up a few times. J is TRBJ2-7 and V is TRBV29-1, with a possible D match to TRBD1 (6 bases). CDR1 is SQVTM and CDR2 is ANQGSEA in the germline V gene. The CDR3 loop spans 15 amino acids. V shed 2 bases and J shed 2 bases, with 16 bases lying between them. CDR3 nucleotides: TGCAGCGTTGAATTCCCAGGGGCACCTCCCTACGAGCAGTACTTC. Translated: CSVEFPGAPPYEQYF.

The chain couples TRBV5-1 to TRBJ2-7; D remains unclear. V was trimmed by 4 bases and J by 3 bases, leaving 11 bases between them. This CDR3 is built from 13 residues. CDR1 and CDR2 from the germline V gene are SGHRS and YFSETQ. DNA for the CDR3: TGCGCCAGCAGCGCTCGATCGAACTACGAGCAGTACTTC. It translates to CASSARSNYEQYF. Full variable domain (outside the CDR3, taken from reference TRBV5-1 and TRBJ2-7): KAGVTQTPRYLIKTRGQQVTLSCSPISGHRSVSWYQQTPGQGLQFLFEYFSETQRNKGNFPGRFSGRQFSNSRSEMNVSTLELGDSALYLCASSARSNYEQYFGPGTRLTVT.

The J gene is TRBJ2-2, the V gene TRBV5-1; TRBD1 is a possible D gene (6 bases). The germline CDR1 and CDR2 sequences are SGHRS and YFSETQ. The CDR3 loop spans 16 amino acids. The ends were cut back, 5 bases at V and 0 bases at J, with 14 bases in the middle. CDR3 nucleotides: TGCGCCAGCAGACTCAATGGGGGCGCGAACACCGGGGAGCTGTTTTTT. Translation gives CASRLNGGANTGELFF.

The V and J genes are TRBV20-1 and TRBJ2-5, with D possibly being TRBD1 (6 bases). The CDR3 spans 13 residues. V was cut by 3 bases and J by 5 bases, with 13 bases left in between. Per germline, CDR1 DFQATT and CDR2 SNEGSKA (reference sequence). The CDR3: CSARGARSETQYF. CDR3 in DNA: TGCAGTGCTAGGGGGGCTAGGAGTGAGACCCAGTACTTC.

A few counts support this clonotype. The rearrangement joins TRBV13 to TRBJ2-1; TRBD2 agrees at 7 bases. Per the germline V gene, CDR1 is PRHDT and CDR2 is FYEKMQ (reference sequence). This CDR3 spans 16 amino acids. V lost 4 bases to trimming and J lost 5 bases; unmatched junction nucleotides: 11. CDR3 sequence (DNA): TGTGCCAGCAGCTCCCCCGGACTAGGGTCCCACAATGAGCAGTTCTTC. Its protein product is CASSSPGLGSHNEQFF.